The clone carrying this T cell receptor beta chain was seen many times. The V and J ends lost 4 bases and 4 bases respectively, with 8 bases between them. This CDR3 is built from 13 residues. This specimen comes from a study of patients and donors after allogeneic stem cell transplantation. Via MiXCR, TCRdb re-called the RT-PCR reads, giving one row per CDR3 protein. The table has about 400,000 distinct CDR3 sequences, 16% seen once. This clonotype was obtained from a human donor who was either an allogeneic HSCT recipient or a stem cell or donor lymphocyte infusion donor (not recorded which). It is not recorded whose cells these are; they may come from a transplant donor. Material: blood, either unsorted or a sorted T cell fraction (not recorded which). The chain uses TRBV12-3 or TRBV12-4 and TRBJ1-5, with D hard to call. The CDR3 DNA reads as TGTGCCAGCAGTTCTACTGGGAATCAGCCCCAGCATTTT. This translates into CASSSTGNQPQHF.